This section outlines one T cell receptor beta chain sequence together with its context. The antigen remains undetermined. The source of the sample is a study of cytomegalovirus exposure and HLA in healthy donors. This CDR3 is 13 amino acids long. Trimming left V 3 bases short and J 3 bases short, with 9 bases between. Germline values: CDR1 PRHDT, CDR2 FYEKMQ (reference sequence). Both 60 Vbeta primers and 13 Jbeta primers went into the PCR. Sequencing was performed with immunoSEQ multiplex PCR; in TCRdb, only in-frame clones are kept and a portion is missing. The sample holds about 150,000 clones, over 70% seen once. Notes on the study in general: Later analysis associated a missense DCLRE1C variant with TCR beta V- and J-gene trimming. TCR beta sequences numbering 15,000 to 20,000 were associated with HLA alleles at 0.05 false discovery rate in a later analysis.

Sequences were obtained from PBMCs. The chain has TRBV13 and TRBJ2-7, with D uncertain. The clonotype was recovered from a woman between 35 and 50 years old in good health and CMV-seronegative. The CDR3 sequence: CASSFARFYEQYF. The CDR3, as DNA: TGTGCCAGCAGCTTTGCACGGTTCTACGAGCAGTACTTC.